This T cell receptor beta chain emerged from a study of blood T cell repertoires in COVID-19. The junction had 11 bases not matched to a gene; V was cut back by 7 bases and J by 5 bases. The CDR3 covers 15 residues. Germline V gene lookup returns CDR1 ENHRY and CDR2 SYGVKD. The authors' processing: How many nucleated cells were present was estimated from reference gene primer amplification. Using immunoSEQ multiplex PCR, the repertoire was profiled, and TCRdb retains in-frame clones only, with some absent. V, J and clone size are taken as reported in that table, and D and trimming were inferred from the DNA itself. The data hold tens of thousands of clones, with around 85% observed a single time.

The source is a man between 70 and 80 years old with acute or convalescent COVID-19. The V and J genes are TRBV10-3 and TRBJ1-1; 9 bases agree with TRBD1. The sequenced sample was peripheral blood. In DNA, the CDR3 is TGTGCCATCACCAACAACGACAGGGGGGGAACTGAAGCTTTCTTT. It yields the protein CAITNNDRGGTEAFF.